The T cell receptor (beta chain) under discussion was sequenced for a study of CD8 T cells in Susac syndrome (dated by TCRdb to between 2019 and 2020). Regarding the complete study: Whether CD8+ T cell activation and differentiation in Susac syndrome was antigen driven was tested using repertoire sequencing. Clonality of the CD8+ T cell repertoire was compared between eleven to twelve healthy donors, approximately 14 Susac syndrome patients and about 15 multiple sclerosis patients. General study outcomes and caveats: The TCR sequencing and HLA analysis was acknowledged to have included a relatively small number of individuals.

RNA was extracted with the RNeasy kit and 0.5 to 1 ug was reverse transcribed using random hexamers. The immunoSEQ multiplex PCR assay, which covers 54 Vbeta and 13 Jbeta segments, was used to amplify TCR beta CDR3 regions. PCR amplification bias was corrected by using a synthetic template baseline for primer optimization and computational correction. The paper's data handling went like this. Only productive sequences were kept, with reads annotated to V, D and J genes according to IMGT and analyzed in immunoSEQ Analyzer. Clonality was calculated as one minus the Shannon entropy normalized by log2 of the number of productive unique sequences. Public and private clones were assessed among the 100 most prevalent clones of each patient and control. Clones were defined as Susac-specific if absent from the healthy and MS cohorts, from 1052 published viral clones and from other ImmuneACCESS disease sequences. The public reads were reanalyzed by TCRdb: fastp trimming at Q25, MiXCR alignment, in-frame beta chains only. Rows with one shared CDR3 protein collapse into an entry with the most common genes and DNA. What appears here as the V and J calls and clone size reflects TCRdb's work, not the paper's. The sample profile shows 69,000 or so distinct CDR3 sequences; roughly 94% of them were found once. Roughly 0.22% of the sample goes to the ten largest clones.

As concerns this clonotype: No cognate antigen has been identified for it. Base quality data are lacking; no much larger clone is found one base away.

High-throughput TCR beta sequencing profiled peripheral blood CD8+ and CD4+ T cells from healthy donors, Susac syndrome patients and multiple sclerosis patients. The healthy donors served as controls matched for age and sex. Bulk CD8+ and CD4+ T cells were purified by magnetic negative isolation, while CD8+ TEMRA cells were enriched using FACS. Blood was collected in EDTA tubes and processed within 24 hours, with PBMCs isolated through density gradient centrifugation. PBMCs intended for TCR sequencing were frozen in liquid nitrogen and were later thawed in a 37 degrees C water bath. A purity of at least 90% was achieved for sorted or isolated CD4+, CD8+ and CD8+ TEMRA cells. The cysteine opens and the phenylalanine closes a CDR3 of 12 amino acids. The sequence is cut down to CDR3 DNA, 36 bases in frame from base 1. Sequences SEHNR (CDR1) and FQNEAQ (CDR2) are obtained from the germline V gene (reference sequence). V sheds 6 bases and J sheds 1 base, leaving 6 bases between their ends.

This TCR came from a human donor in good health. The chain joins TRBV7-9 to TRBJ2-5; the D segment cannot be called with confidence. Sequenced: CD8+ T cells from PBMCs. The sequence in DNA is TGTGCCAGCAGTCTTACCCAAGAGACCCAGTACTTC. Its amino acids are CASSLTQETQYF.